What follows is one T cell receptor beta chain and its context. Its matching antigen is unknown. Documented treatment: oral pan-JAK inhibitor, 5-10 mg twice daily. These data are taken from a study of CD8+ T cells in alopecia areata. About the research overall: Administration of oral tofacitinib to treated patients was at 5 to 10 mg twice daily.

It was cDNA, reverse transcribed from extracted RNA, that served as the sequencing template. Repertoires were generated with immunoSEQ multiplex PCR, while TCRdb's copy carries only in-frame clones and drops some. This sample has 200,000 or so clones, with roughly 64% found just once. The CDR3 has 13 amino acids. Germline V CDR1 and CDR2: MNHNY, SVGAGI (reference sequence). V was cut by 4 bases and J by 4 bases, with 10 bases left in between. Study-wide results and caveats: There were also resident alphabeta T cells of normal skin sequenced in scalp samples.

Specimen: CD4+ T cells sorted from blood, collected at week 24, from a patient treated with tofacitinib. The gene calls are TRBV6-6 and TRBJ1-2; D gene uncertain. This TCR was recovered from a human donor with alopecia areata. The CDR3 DNA follows: TGTGCCAGCAGTTCTGATGTGGCCTATGGCTACACCTTC. Residues: CASSSDVAYGYTF.